The 15 T cell receptor beta chains given below trace back to one sample, sequenced in a study of blood T cell repertoires in COVID-19. The assay was immunoSEQ multiplex PCR, and TCRdb's table has in-frame clones only and misses some. The data contain 400,000 to 500,000 clones, over 75% of them seen just once; the ten biggest clones take up less than 1.5%. Sequenced: PBMCs or T cells enriched from blood (not recorded which). The receptors here all came from a woman between 18 and 29 years old who had been exposed to COVID-19.

This chain joins TRBV10-3 and TRBJ1-4; 10 bases match TRBD1. V shed 2 bases, J shed 0 bases, and the junction held 0 bases outside the gene matches. From germline, CDR1 is ENHRY and CDR2 SYGVKD. The CDR3 contains 16 residues. CDR3 amino acids: CAISEGQGATNEKLFF. The CDR3 DNA follows: TGTGCCATCAGTGAGGGACAGGGGGCAACTAATGAAAAACTGTTTTTT.

The genes are TRBV24-1 and TRBJ2-5; maybe TRBD2 (6 bases). Per the germline V gene, CDR1 is KGHDR and CDR2 is SFDVKD. V was shortened by 5 bases and J by 4 bases, with 22 bases between the two germline ends. The length of the CDR3 is 17 residues. CDR3 sequence (DNA): TGTGCCACCAGTGCACTTGGGATGGAGGACGGGGGAGAGACCCAGTACTTC. Protein product: CATSALGMEDGGETQYF.

The chain couples TRBV27 to TRBJ1-6; D unresolved. Trimming removed 9 bases from V and 10 bases from J, with 10 bases in between. The CDR3 sequence is 11 residues long. The V gene's germline CDR1 is MNHEY and CDR2 SMNVEV (reference sequence). CDR3 amino acids: CARRVKSPLHF. Written as DNA, the CDR3 is TGTGCCAGAAGAGTCAAGTCACCCCTCCACTTT.

CDR3 loop: CASSLNAVQGETQYF. The CDR3 coding sequence is TGTGCCAGCAGCTTAAATGCGGTTCAGGGGGAGACCCAGTACTTC. The chain carries TRBV7-3 and TRBJ2-5; a weak D match, TRBD1 (6 bases). CDR3 length: 15 amino acids. Per germline, CDR1 SGHTA and CDR2 FQGTGA. V was clipped by 1 base and J by 5 bases, with 14 bases between them.

The CDR3 nucleotides read TGTGCCAGCAGTGCCGGTCCAACTAATGAAAAACTGTTTTTT. Its protein is CASSAGPTNEKLFF. The chain combines TRBV2 with TRBJ1-4; no clear D gene. The CDR3 runs 14 residues. With 4 bases removed from V and 0 bases from J, the gap between germline ends came to 6 bases. Germline loops: CDR1 SNHLY, CDR2 FYNNEI.

This chain joins TRBV9 and TRBJ1-4; the D is unclear. The CDR3 length is 11 residues. Germline values: CDR1 SGDLS, CDR2 YYNGEE. V lost 7 bases, J lost 5 bases, and 6 bases lay in between. The CDR3 here is CASGRNEKLFF. The CDR3 nucleotides read TGTGCCAGCGGTAGAAATGAAAAACTGTTTTTT.

The chain links TRBV7-9 to TRBJ1-5; D ambiguous. Per the germline V gene, CDR1 is SEHNR and CDR2 is FQNEAQ (reference sequence). V gave up 5 bases and J gave up 2 bases, with 13 bases separating them. The CDR3 has 15 residues. In DNA, the CDR3 is TGTGCCAGCAGCGGAGGAGGTGTGGGCAATCAGCCCCAGCATTTT. Translating it yields CASSGGGVGNQPQHF.

This sequence joins TRBV5-8 and TRBJ2-3, with 7 bases matching TRBD2. CDR3 length: 17 residues. Germline V gene lookup returns CDR1 SGHTS and CDR2 YDEGEE. Trimming removed 1 base from V and 0 bases from J; junction bases left unmatched: 8. The chain's CDR3 is CASSLSVTGGSTDTQYF. The CDR3 coding sequence is TGTGCCAGCAGCTTGTCGGTAACGGGGGGAAGCACAGATACGCAGTATTTT.

The gene calls are TRBV27 and TRBJ1-5; D uncertain. Germline CDR1 MNHEY, CDR2 SMNVEV (reference sequence). The length of the CDR3 is 14 residues. V lost 5 bases and J lost 4, with 12 bases in between. In DNA form, the CDR3 reads TGTGCCAGCAGTATAACACACGTTAATCAGCCCCAGCATTTT. Protein sequence: CASSITHVNQPQHF.

The rearrangement joins TRBV7-2 to TRBJ1-6, with 11 bases matching TRBD1. With 1 base clipped from V and 6 bases from J, the junction kept 5 bases outside the gene matches. There are 17 residues in the CDR3. Germline V gene lookup returns CDR1 SGHTA and CDR2 FQGNSA. DNA for the CDR3: TGTGCCAGCAGCTTAGTAAGAGGACAGGGGGCTAATTCACCCCTCCACTTT. Translated, it gives CASSLVRGQGANSPLHF. The entire variable domain, with the rest obtained from reference TRBV7-2 and TRBJ1-6, is as follows: GAGVSQSPSNKVTEKGKDVELRCDPISGHTALYWYRQSLGQGLEFLIYFQGNSAPDKSGLPSDRFSAERTGGSVSTLTIQRTQQEDSAVYLCASSLVRGQGANSPLHFGNGTRLTVT.

The chain is built from TRBV7-9 and TRBJ1-3; D uncertain. CDR3 length equals 14 residues. Germline V gene lookup returns CDR1 SEHNR and CDR2 FQNEAQ (reference sequence). V dropped 8 bases and J dropped 0 bases, with 11 bases sitting between them. This chain's CDR3 is CASHRLLSGNTIYF. CDR3 coding DNA: TGTGCCAGCCATCGACTGCTCTCTGGAAACACCATATATTTT.

The chain joins TRBV6-5 to TRBJ1-3; TRBD1 aligns across 8 bases. The CDR3 has 14 residues. The germline V gene has CDR1 MNHEY and CDR2 SVGAGI. Trimming removed 6 bases from V and 2 bases from J; junction bases left unmatched: 3. CDR3 in DNA: TGTGCCAGCAGAACAGGGGGGGCTGGAAACACCATATATTTT. Its protein is CASRTGGAGNTIYF.

This chain links TRBV18 with TRBJ2-3; no definite D call. CDR3 length: 12 amino acids. Germline V gene lookup returns CDR1 KGHSH and CDR2 LQKENI. V shed 2 bases and J shed 5 bases, with 5 bases lying between them. The CDR3 sequence: CASSPSRDTQYF. The CDR3 bases are TGTGCCAGCTCACCAAGTAGAGATACGCAGTATTTT.

The chain joins TRBV5-1 to TRBJ2-2; perhaps TRBD1 as D (6 bases). V was clipped by 6 bases and J by 4 bases, with 22 bases between them. Germline V gene data show CDR1 as SGHRS and CDR2 as YFSETQ. This CDR3 region has 17 residues. In nucleotides, the CDR3 is TGCGCCAGCACCCCTGGACAGAAGGGCGCGAGCACCGGGGAGCTGTTTTTT. It specifies CASTPGQKGASTGELFF.

This chain connects TRBV19 to TRBJ2-3; D may be TRBD2 (5 bases). Trimming cost V 4 bases and J 2 bases, with 16 bases left between them. The germline V gene encodes CDR1 LNHDA and CDR2 SQIVND (reference sequence). CDR3 length: 16 residues. The CDR3 region is CASSRIRLANTDTQYF. The CDR3 nucleotides read TGTGCCAGTAGTAGGATAAGGCTAGCTAACACAGATACGCAGTATTTT. The full variable domain, with the rest looked up from reference TRBV19 and TRBJ2-3, is DGGITQSPKYLFRKEGQNVTLSCEQNLNHDAMYWYRQDPGQGLRLIYYSQIVNDFQKGDIAEGYSVSREKKESFPLTVTSAQKNPTAFYLCASSRIRLANTDTQYFGPGTRLTVL.